This is a list of T cell receptor beta chains from one sample in a study of identical twins. TCRdb recomputed calls from the 5' RACE reads with MiXCR, one row per CDR3 protein. The sample holds fewer than 350,000 distinct CDR3 sequences, about 8.1% seen once. This same sample was also taken into another study, of yellow fever vaccine responses in identical twins.

Sequencing used memory (CD45RO+) T cells sorted from blood. These receptors came from a woman under 30 in good health. Both conserved end residues are trimmed from each CDR3. The order of the fields is D gene, J gene, V gene, CDR3 protein. D genes are given only for firm matches.

D: NA; J: TRBJ2-3; V: TRBV12-3/TRBV12-4; CDR3: ASSNRLDHSPDTQY
D: NA; J: TRBJ2-1; V: TRBV27; CDR3: ASSIDRWFNEQF
D: TRBD2; J: TRBJ2-2; V: TRBV24-1; CDR3: ATSDTLAGVLKLF
D: TRBD1; J: TRBJ2-1; V: TRBV20-1; CDR3: SARGDRDLPSDEQF
D: NA; J: TRBJ2-7; V: TRBV5-1; CDR3: ASSLAGQNSYEQY
D: NA; J: TRBJ2-1; V: TRBV11-2; CDR3: ASSLMVAGAAYNEQF
D: NA; J: TRBJ2-2; V: TRBV20-1; CDR3: SAMGYRNTGELF
D: TRBD2; J: TRBJ2-2; V: TRBV7-2; CDR3: ASSLLAGGPNTGELF
D: NA; J: TRBJ2-2; V: TRBV3-1; CDR3: ASSQRTYGSGELF
D: TRBD2; J: TRBJ2-7; V: TRBV24-1; CDR3: ATSSGGASSYEQY
D: TRBD1; J: TRBJ1-5; V: TRBV27; CDR3: ASSLVGTGVSSGQPQH
D: TRBD2; J: TRBJ2-2; V: TRBV5-1; CDR3: ASSRTSGVNTGELF
D: NA; J: TRBJ2-3; V: TRBV13; CDR3: ASSYIGDSDPTDTQY
D: TRBD1; J: TRBJ2-2; V: TRBV6-1; CDR3: ASSDMRGQLGELF
D: NA; J: TRBJ2-1; V: TRBV10-3; CDR3: AIRISQASYNEQF
D: TRBD1; J: TRBJ2-2; V: TRBV6-1; CDR3: ASSERGIGGRLTGELF
D: TRBD1; J: TRBJ1-1; V: TRBV12-3/TRBV12-4; CDR3: ASSLERLGQGKNEAF
D: NA; J: TRBJ2-3; V: TRBV4-1; CDR3: ASSQDHKPPIHQNNTDTQY
D: TRBD2; J: TRBJ2-2; V: TRBV12-3/TRBV12-4; CDR3: ASSLSAGATNTGELF
D: TRBD2; J: TRBJ2-1; V: TRBV5-1; CDR3: ASSRGTSGYNEQF
D: NA; J: TRBJ2-3; V: TRBV27; CDR3: ASSSGPWRASTDTQY
D: NA; J: TRBJ2-7; V: TRBV29-1; CDR3: SVEGGRDGGGFTYEQY
D: NA; J: TRBJ2-7; V: TRBV7-9; CDR3: ASSLSGGGFGQY
D: TRBD1; J: TRBJ1-2; V: TRBV20-1; CDR3: SARDWGTGDGYT
D: TRBD1; J: TRBJ2-7; V: TRBV10-3; CDR3: AISGRGGQGAYEQY
D: NA; J: TRBJ2-1; V: TRBV6-1; CDR3: ASRSEGGAHNEQF
D: NA; J: TRBJ1-2; V: TRBV20-1; CDR3: SASSWQQYGYT
D: TRBD1; J: TRBJ2-2; V: TRBV19; CDR3: ASTKTGGNTGELF
D: TRBD2; J: TRBJ2-1; V: TRBV6-1; CDR3: ASRLLAGERNEQF
D: TRBD2; J: TRBJ2-1; V: TRBV12-3/TRBV12-4; CDR3: ASSFRTSGYNEQF
D: NA; J: TRBJ2-1; V: TRBV18; CDR3: ASSPPGRGNEQF
D: NA; J: TRBJ2-4; V: TRBV28; CDR3: ASRRLAGTLAKNIQY
D: NA; J: TRBJ1-4; V: TRBV7-9; CDR3: ASSQRGRGYEKLF
D: TRBD1; J: TRBJ2-1; V: TRBV11-3; CDR3: ASSSWDSFEQF
D: TRBD2; J: TRBJ2-5; V: TRBV13; CDR3: ASSSRTSGLQETQY
D: TRBD1; J: TRBJ1-1; V: TRBV28; CDR3: ASSTGQGKKRAF
D: TRBD2; J: TRBJ2-3; V: TRBV2; CDR3: ASSERRTSGVSTDTQY
D: NA; J: TRBJ2-1; V: TRBV7-2; CDR3: ASSLAVEGADNEQF
D: NA; J: TRBJ2-7; V: TRBV28; CDR3: ATRGLREQY
D: TRBD2; J: TRBJ2-5; V: TRBV20-1; CDR3: CARGSSGGPTQETQY
D: NA; J: TRBJ2-5; V: TRBV19; CDR3: ASSIRLVGQETQY
D: NA; J: TRBJ2-1; V: TRBV6-1; CDR3: ASSVLATNEQF
D: NA; J: TRBJ2-3; V: TRBV4-1; CDR3: ASSQDGLNTDTQY
D: NA; J: TRBJ1-1; V: TRBV5-1; CDR3: ASSPRDRAAGTEAF
D: NA; J: TRBJ1-6; V: TRBV3-1; CDR3: ASSQGQQLGSLH
D: TRBD2; J: TRBJ2-3; V: TRBV7-8; CDR3: ASSLDGTSIDTQY
D: TRBD1; J: TRBJ2-5; V: TRBV9; CDR3: ASSTGQGLETQY
D: NA; J: TRBJ1-4; V: TRBV7-9; CDR3: ASSLGMGESEKLF
D: TRBD2; J: TRBJ2-1; V: TRBV20-1; CDR3: SARRGGGLSEQF
D: NA; J: TRBJ1-1; V: TRBV20-1; CDR3: SATSPRDDPTEAF
D: NA; J: TRBJ2-7; V: TRBV5-5; CDR3: ASSFRQGGYEQY
D: NA; J: TRBJ2-5; V: TRBV6-1; CDR3: ASTSGGASLQETQY
D: NA; J: TRBJ1-1; V: TRBV7-2; CDR3: ASSLVPKSTEAF